This T cell receptor beta chain was identified during a study of T cells after yellow fever vaccination. General study results and limits: The study re-detected most primary-vaccination clones after the booster (about 95% CD4, 88% CD8). Repertoires sorted by FACS could include abundant clonotypes that are contaminants from the bulk population.

The V segment lost 0 bases and the J segment 14 bases; nucleotides outside the gene matches: 9. Germline CDR1 and CDR2: SGHNT and YYREEE (reference sequence). The CDR3 has 13 residues. As regards this clonotype: Its antigen is not identified.

TCRdb called the 5' RACE reads again in MiXCR, with one record for every CDR3 protein. Here the sample spans 500,000 to 700,000 distinct CDR3 sequences, around 21% being singletons. The input for sequencing was PBMCs, taken 15 days after the yellow fever booster vaccination. The chain combines TRBV5-4 with TRBJ2-3, with 7 bases lining up with TRBD2. This TCR came from a man in his thirties or forties who received the YFV17D yellow fever vaccine. The CDR3, as DNA: TGTGCCAGCAGCTTGGCAGTACTAGCGAGGCCGTATTTT. It yields the protein CASSLAVLARPYF.